The clone carrying this T cell receptor beta chain was picked up a small number of times. Via MiXCR, TCRdb re-called the RT-PCR reads, giving one row per CDR3 protein. Here the sample spans about 540,000 distinct CDR3 sequences, roughly 25% being singletons. The length of the CDR3 is 14 residues. Germline V gene data show CDR1 as SGHRS and CDR2 as YFSETQ. Trimming cost V 0 bases and J 0 bases, with 6 bases left between them. This sample stems from a study of response to subunit inactivated influenza vaccine. These data also featured in a second study, about T cells expressing NK-cell markers. This second report adds: With UMIs, 5'RACE template switching was used to make TCR beta cDNA.

J is TRBJ1-1 and V is TRBV5-1; no firm D call. The receptor was isolated from a man aged 45-60 years who received an inactivated influenza vaccine. The sample consisted of CD4+ T cells sorted from PBMCs, taken roughly 12 days after vaccination. CDR3 sequence reads: CASSLAEVNTEAFF. CDR3 bases: TGCGCCAGCAGCTTGGCCGAGGTGAACACTGAAGCTTTCTTT.